The text below deals with one TCR beta chain. This entry comes from a study of blood T cell repertoires in COVID-19. Turning to the study itself: PBMCs, B-cell-depleted T cells, or T cells were the source of the cDNA or gDNA that made up the material.

Profiled with immunoSEQ multiplex PCR; TCRdb holds only in-frame clones, not every one. The sample has around 120,000 clones; around 90% are singletons. Specimen: peripheral blood. The sequence came from a man between 45 and 60 years old with active COVID-19.

CDR3 DNA sequence: TGCGCCAGCAGCCAAGGTACAGGGGCATACAATGAGCAGTTCTTC. This sequence encodes CASSQGTGAYNEQFF. This chain joins TRBV4-1 and TRBJ2-1, with TRBD1 identical over 7 bases. V lost 1 base and J lost 4; bases outside the gene matches: 4. The CDR3 is 15 residues long. Germline CDR1 MGHRA, CDR2 YSYEKL.